This T cell receptor (beta chain) was observed in a study of TIL therapy for anti-PD-1-resistant metastatic lung cancer. At the level of the study: Patients then received nivolumab; progressors got lymphodepletion, TIL and IL-2.

This was the immunoSEQ v3 assay. Each library reached 1.5 million to 2.5 million read pairs, or 5-6 million at deep level. Produced via immunoSEQ multiplex PCR; TCRdb's table is partial and in-frame only. This table holds under 70,000 clones, roughly 84% found once. The time point: pre-treatment sample, taken before nivolumab and TIL therapy. Stage 4 NSCLC adults joined between October 2017 and January 2020. Germline CDR1 reads ENHRY; CDR2 reads SYGVKD. CDR3 length: 14 residues. Trimming took off 5 bases at V and 4 bases at J, with 14 bases between the two ends. Sequencing used blood, obtained at baseline. This receptor was taken from a person aged 25 to 85 with non-small cell lung cancer. The chain has TRBV10-3 and TRBJ1-2, with D perhaps matching TRBD1 (5 bases). Here the CDR3 reads CAISRDLQGYGYTF. In nucleotides, the CDR3 is TGTGCCATCAGTCGGGACCTTCAGGGCTATGGCTACACCTTC.